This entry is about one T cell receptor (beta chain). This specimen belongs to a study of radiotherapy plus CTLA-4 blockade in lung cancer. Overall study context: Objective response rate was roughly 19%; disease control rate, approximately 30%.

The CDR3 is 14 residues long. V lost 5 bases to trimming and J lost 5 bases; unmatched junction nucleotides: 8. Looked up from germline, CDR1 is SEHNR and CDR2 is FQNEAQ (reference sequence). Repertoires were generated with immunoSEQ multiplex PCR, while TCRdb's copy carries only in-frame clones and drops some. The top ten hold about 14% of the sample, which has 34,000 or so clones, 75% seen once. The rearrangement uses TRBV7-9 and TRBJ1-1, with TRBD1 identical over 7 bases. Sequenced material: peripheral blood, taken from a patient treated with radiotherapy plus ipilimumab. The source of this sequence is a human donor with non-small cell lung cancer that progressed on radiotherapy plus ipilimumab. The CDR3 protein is CASSQSSGGTEAFF. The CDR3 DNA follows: TGTGCCAGCAGCCAATCCTCAGGGGGAACTGAAGCTTTCTTT.